A selection of T cell receptor beta chains follows, all from one sample in a study of blood T cells in healthy people across ages. TCRdb reprocessed the 5' RACE reads via MiXCR and lists one record per CDR3 protein. The sample has over 600,000 distinct CDR3 sequences, around 45% seen once; the top ten hold 15% to 20%. The sample comprised blood. The receptors here all came from an elderly man in good health. CDR3s include the opening cysteine and the closing phenylalanine or tryptophan. A D gene is named only where the DNA matches it firmly. Not every row has a clone size; where given, it reads once, few, many or a size class.

CDR3 DNA | CDR3 protein | J gene | clone size | V gene | D gene
TGCGCCTCCAATAGCGGGGTGAACACCGGGGAGCTGTTTTTT | CASNSGVNTGELFF | TRBJ2-2 | - | TRBV5-1 | TRBD2
TGTGCCAGCGCGAGGGGACAGTCCTACGAGCAGTACTTC | CASARGQSYEQYF | TRBJ2-7 | few | TRBV12-3/TRBV12-4 | TRBD1
TGTGCCAGCAGCCAAGAGGCCAACGAGCAGTACTTC | CASSQEANEQYF | TRBJ2-7 | - | TRBV3-1 | -
TGTGCCATCAGTGAGAGGACTAGCGGGACATACGAGCAGTACTTC | CAISERTSGTYEQYF | TRBJ2-7 | - | TRBV10-3 | TRBD2
TGCAGTGCTACAGGTATTCCGATGGTAGCGGAAAACAATGAGCAGTTCTTC | CSATGIPMVAENNEQFF | TRBJ2-1 | many | TRBV20-1 | -
TGCGCCAGCAGCCTCTCCGCTTCGACAAACCATCAGTACTTC | CASSLSASTNHQYF | TRBJ2-7 | - | TRBV4-1 | -
TGCGCCAGCAGCTTGGGACAGACGAATGAGCAGTTCTTC | CASSLGQTNEQFF | TRBJ2-1 | few | TRBV5-1 | -
TGTGCCAGCAGCCCCCGGCCAGGGAGCTCCTACGAGCAGTACTTC | CASSPRPGSSYEQYF | TRBJ2-7 | - | TRBV7-6 | -
TGCAGCGCCGGGACAGGGGGAACCTACGAGCAGTACTTC | CSAGTGGTYEQYF | TRBJ2-7 | few | TRBV20-1 | TRBD1
TGTGCCAGCAGCCCAGGGAACACAGATACGCAGTATTTT | CASSPGNTDTQYF | TRBJ2-3 | few | TRBV11-2 | -
TGCAGCGTTGCCAGGGACACAGATACGCAGTATTTT | CSVARDTDTQYF | TRBJ2-3 | few | TRBV29-1 | -
TGTGCCAGCACTCCTCTAAATGGGGCGGAAAAACTGTTTTTT | CASTPLNGAEKLFF | TRBJ1-4 | few | TRBV2 | -
TGCAGCGTGGGACAGGAGGCCGTTGGCACAGATACGCAGTATTTT | CSVGQEAVGTDTQYF | TRBJ2-3 | many | TRBV29-1 | TRBD1
TGCGCCAGCAGCTTGGATCGGGCCGGAACGGGAAATGAGCAGTTCTTC | CASSLDRAGTGNEQFF | TRBJ2-1 | - | TRBV5-1 | -
TGCAGCGCTGGGGGGGATAGCGCGACTGAAGCTTTCTTT | CSAGGDSATEAFF | TRBJ1-1 | few | TRBV29-1 | -
TGCGCCAGCGGACTAGTCTTGTTCGAGACCCAGTACTTC | CASGLVLFETQYF | TRBJ2-5 | - | TRBV4-1 | TRBD2
TGTGCCAGCAGTTACTCGAAGGATGAGCAGTTCTTC | CASSYSKDEQFF | TRBJ2-1 | - | TRBV6-5 | -
TGTGCCAGCAGCCGGGGACAGGGGGCCTACGAGCAGTACTTC | CASSRGQGAYEQYF | TRBJ2-7 | many | TRBV7-6 | TRBD1
TGTGCCAGCCACTCCGTTGGGGAGCAGTTCTTC | CASHSVGEQFF | TRBJ2-1 | - | TRBV6-5 | -
TGTGCCACCAGTGAGACAGACGCGAGTTCCTACAATGAGCAGTTCTTC | CATSETDASSYNEQFF | TRBJ2-1 | - | TRBV24-1 | -
TGTGCCAGCAGCCAAAGGTCTCAGCCCTACGGGCAGTACTTC | CASSQRSQPYGQYF | TRBJ2-4 | - | TRBV3-1 | -
TGTGCCAGCGGGGAACTGTCGCAGGGCCGGGAGACCCAGTACTTC | CASGELSQGRETQYF | TRBJ2-5 | - | TRBV28 | -
TGTGCCAGCAGCCACGGGGCCACCCAAGAGACCCAGTACTTC | CASSHGATQETQYF | TRBJ2-5 | - | TRBV3-1 | -
TGCGCCACCTCCCCGGGACTAGCGGGTAATGAGCAGTTCTTC | CATSPGLAGNEQFF | TRBJ2-1 | few | TRBV10-1 | TRBD2
TGTGCCAGCAGTCCGACTAGCGGGAGGTTAGATACGCAGTATTTT | CASSPTSGRLDTQYF | TRBJ2-3 | - | TRBV28 | TRBD2
TGTGCCAGCAGCCAACGCTCACCGGGGGAGGGGTACACCTTC | CASSQRSPGEGYTF | TRBJ1-2 | - | TRBV3-1 | -
TGTGCCACCAGTAGCGGGAGTATCTACGAGCAGTACTTC | CATSSGSIYEQYF | TRBJ2-7 | - | TRBV15 | TRBD2
TGTGCCAGCAGCTCGGGAGGCACAGGAGACACTGAAGCTTTCTTT | CASSSGGTGDTEAFF | TRBJ1-1 | - | TRBV7-2 | -